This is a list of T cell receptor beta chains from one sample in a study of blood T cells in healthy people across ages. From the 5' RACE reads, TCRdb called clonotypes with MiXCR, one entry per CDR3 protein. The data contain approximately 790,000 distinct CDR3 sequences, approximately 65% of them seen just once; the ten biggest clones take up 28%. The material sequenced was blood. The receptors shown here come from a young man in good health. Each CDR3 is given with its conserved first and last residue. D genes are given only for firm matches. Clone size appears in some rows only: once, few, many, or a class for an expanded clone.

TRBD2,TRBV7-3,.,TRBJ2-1,TGTGCCAGCAGCCCTGCGGGAACCAGCGGGGGGTACAATGAGCAGTTCTTC,CASSPAGTSGGYNEQFF
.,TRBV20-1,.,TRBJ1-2,TGCAGTGCTAGTAGTTTTTCCGGTGGCTATGGCTACACCTTC,CSASSFSGGYGYTF
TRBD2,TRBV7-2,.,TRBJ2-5,TGTGCCAGCAGCTTACCCCCGGCGGGAGGGGCGAAAGAGACCCAGTACTTC,CASSLPPAGGAKETQYF
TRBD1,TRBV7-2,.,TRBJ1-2,TGTGCCAGCAGCCCCACCGGGGGACAGATATCTAACTATGGCTACACCTTC,CASSPTGGQISNYGYTF
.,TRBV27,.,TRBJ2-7,TGTGCCAGCAGTTCCCGACAGGCAGTTTTACACGAGCAGTACTTC,CASSSRQAVLHEQYF
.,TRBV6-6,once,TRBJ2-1,TGTGCCAGCAGTCCCCAAGAGACCCAGTTCTTC,CASSPQETQFF
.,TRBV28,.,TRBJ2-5,TGTGCGCATGGGGGCGAGACCCGGTACTTC,CAHGGETRYF
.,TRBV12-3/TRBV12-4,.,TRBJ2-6,TGTGCCAGCAGTTTCGGACAGTTCGCCAACGTCCTGACTTTC,CASSFGQFANVLTF
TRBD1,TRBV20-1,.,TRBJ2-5,TGCAGTGCAAACCGACAGGGAGTGAAAGAGACCCAGTACTTC,CSANRQGVKETQYF
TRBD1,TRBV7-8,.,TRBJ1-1,TGTGCCAGCAGCTTTCCCAGGACCAGACAGGGCATCTCGACTGAAGCTTTCTTT,CASSFPRTRQGISTEAFF
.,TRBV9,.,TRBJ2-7,TGTGCCAGCAGTGCTCAGGTAGGGTCCTACGAGCAGTACTTC,CASSAQVGSYEQYF
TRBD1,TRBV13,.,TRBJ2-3,TGTGCCAGCAGCAAAGAGGGGGCGGCAGATACGCAGTATTTT,CASSKEGAADTQYF
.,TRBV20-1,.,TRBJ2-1,TGCAGTGCGTCCTTGAAGTACAATGAGCAGTTCTTC,CSASLKYNEQFF
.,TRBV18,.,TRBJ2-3,TGTGCCAGCTCACCCCTTGGACCCATTCCAGATACGCAGTATTTT,CASSPLGPIPDTQYF
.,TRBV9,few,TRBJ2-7,TGTGCCAGCAGCGTTGGGCTAGCGAGCTCCTACGAGCAGTACTTC,CASSVGLASSYEQYF
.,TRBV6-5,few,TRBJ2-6,TGTGCCAGCAGTCCCGTCCTCTCTGGGGCCAACGTCCTGACTTTC,CASSPVLSGANVLTF
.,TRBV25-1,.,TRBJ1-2,TGTGCCAGCAGTGAAAGGGGAATGGAAGGGCGCTATGGCTACACCTTC,CASSERGMEGRYGYTF
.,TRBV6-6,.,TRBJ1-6,TGTGCCAGCAGTTATTCCAGCTCCTATAATTCACCCCTCCACTTT,CASSYSSSYNSPLHF
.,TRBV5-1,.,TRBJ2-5,TGCGCCAGCAGCTTGAGGCGGAACCAAGAGACCCAGTACTTC,CASSLRRNQETQYF
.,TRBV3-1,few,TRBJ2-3,TGTGCCAGCAGCCCTGACACAGATACGCAGTATTTT,CASSPDTDTQYF
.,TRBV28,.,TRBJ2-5,TGTGCCAGCACCGTCGGAGGAGCGCAGCAGTACTTC,CASTVGGAQQYF
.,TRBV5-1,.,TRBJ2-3,TGCGCCAGCAGCTTGGTAAGAGGGGCCCCCGGAATTGACACGCAGTATTTT,CASSLVRGAPGIDTQYF
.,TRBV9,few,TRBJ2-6,TGTGCCAGCAGCGTAGGGGTTCTCGGGGCCAACGTCCTGACTTTC,CASSVGVLGANVLTF
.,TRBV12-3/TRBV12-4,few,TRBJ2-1,TGTGCCAGCAGTTTGAGGGGCGAGAGCTCCTACAATGAGCAGTTCTTC,CASSLRGESSYNEQFF
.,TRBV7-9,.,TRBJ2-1,TGTGCCAGCACCCCGGCGAACGAGCAGTTCTTC,CASTPANEQFF
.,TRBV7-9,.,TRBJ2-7,TGTGCCAGCAGCGTATCAGGGGACGAGCAGTACTTC,CASSVSGDEQYF
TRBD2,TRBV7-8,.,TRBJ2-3,TGTGCCAGCAGCTTAGTCCCCACTAGCGGGGGGGCAGGTACGCAGTATTTT,CASSLVPTSGGAGTQYF
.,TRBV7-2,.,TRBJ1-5,TGTGCCAGCAGCCCTGGTGGGGGCAGCGGCAATCAGCCCCAGCATTTT,CASSPGGGSGNQPQHF
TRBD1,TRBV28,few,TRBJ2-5,TGTGCCAGCAGTTTGGACAGGGGGTCGTACCAAGAGACCCAGTACTTC,CASSLDRGSYQETQYF
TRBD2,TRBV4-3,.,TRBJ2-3,TGCGCCAGCAGCCAAGACCCCTGGCGGGGGGGACCTAGCACAGATACGCAGTATTTT,CASSQDPWRGGPSTDTQYF
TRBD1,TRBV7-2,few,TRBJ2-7,TGTGCCAGCAGCCAAGACAGGGGGGCTGGCGAGCAGTACTTC,CASSQDRGAGEQYF
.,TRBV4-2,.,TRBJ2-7,TGTGCCAGCAGCCAAGAGGAATCCTCCTACGAGCAGTACTTC,CASSQEESSYEQYF
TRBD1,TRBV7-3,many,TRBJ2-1,TGTGCCAGCAGCACCGGACAGGGGGGGAATGAGCAGTTCTTC,CASSTGQGGNEQFF